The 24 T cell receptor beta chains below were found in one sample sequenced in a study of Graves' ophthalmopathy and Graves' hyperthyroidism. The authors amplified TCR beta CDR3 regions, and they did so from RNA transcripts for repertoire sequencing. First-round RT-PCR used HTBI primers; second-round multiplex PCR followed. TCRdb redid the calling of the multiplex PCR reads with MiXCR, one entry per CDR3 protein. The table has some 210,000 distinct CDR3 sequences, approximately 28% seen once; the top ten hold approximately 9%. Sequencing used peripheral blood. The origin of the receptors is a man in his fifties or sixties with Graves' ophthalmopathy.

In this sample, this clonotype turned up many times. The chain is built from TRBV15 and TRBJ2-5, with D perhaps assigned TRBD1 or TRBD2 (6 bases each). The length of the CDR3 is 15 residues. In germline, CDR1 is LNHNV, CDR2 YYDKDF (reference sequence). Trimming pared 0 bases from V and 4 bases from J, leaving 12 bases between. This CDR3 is CATSRDPGAIETQYF. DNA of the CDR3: TGTGCCACCAGCAGAGACCCGGGGGCCATAGAGACCCAGTACTTC. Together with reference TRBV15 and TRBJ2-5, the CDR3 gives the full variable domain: DAMVIQNPRYQVTQFGKPVTLSCSQTLNHNVMYWYQQKSSQAPKLLFHYYDKDFNNEADTPDNFQSRRPNTSFCFLDIRSPGLGDTAMYLCATSRDPGAIETQYFGPGTRLLVL.

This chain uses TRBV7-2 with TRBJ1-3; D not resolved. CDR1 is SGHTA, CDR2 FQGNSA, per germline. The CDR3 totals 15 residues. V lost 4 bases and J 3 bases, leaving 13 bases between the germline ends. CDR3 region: CASSSPPRSGNTIYF. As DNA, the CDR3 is TGTGCCAGCAGCTCGCCCCCGCGGAGTGGAAACACCATATATTTT.

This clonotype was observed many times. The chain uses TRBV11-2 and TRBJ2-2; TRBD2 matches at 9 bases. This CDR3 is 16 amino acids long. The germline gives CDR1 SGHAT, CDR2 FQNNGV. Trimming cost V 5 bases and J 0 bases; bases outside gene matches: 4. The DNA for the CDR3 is TGTGCCAGCAGCCCCCGACTAGCGGCGAACACCGGGGAGCTGTTTTTT. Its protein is CASSPRLAANTGELFF.

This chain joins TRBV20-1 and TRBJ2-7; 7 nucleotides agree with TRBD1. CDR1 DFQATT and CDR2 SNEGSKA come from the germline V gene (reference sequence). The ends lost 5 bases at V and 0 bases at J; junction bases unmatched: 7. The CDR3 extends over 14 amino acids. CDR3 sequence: CSAQRGQFSYEQYF. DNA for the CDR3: TGCAGTGCTCAGAGGGGGCAGTTCTCCTACGAGCAGTACTTC.

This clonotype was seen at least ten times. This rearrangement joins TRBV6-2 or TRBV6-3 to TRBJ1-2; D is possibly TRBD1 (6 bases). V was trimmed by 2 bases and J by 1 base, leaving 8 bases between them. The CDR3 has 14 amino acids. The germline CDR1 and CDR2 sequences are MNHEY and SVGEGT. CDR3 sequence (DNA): TGTGCCAGCAGTTACCAGGACAGTAACTATGGCTACACCTTC. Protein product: CASSYQDSNYGYTF.

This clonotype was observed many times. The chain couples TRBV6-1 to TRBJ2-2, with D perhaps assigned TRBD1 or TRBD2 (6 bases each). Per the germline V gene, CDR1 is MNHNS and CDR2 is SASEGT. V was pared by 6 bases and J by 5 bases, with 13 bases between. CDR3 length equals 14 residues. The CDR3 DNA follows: TGTGCCAGCAGAGGGGGGAGTTATACCGGGGAGCTGTTTTTT. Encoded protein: CASRGGSYTGELFF.

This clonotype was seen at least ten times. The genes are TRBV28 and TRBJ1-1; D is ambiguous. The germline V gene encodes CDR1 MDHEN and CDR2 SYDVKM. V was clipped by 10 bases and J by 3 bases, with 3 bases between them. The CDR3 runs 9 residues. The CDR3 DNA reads TGTGCCATCTACACTGAAGCTTTCTTT. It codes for CAIYTEAFF. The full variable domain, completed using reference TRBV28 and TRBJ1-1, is DVKVTQSSRYLVKRTGEKVFLECVQDMDHENMFWYRQDPGLGLRLIYFSYDVKMKEKGDIPEGYSVSREKKERFSLILESASTNQTSMYLCAIYTEAFFGQGTRLTVV.

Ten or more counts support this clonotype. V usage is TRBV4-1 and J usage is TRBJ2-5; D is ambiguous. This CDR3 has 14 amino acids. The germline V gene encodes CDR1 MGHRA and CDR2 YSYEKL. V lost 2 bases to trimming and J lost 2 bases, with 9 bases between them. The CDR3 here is CASSQPRQQETQYF. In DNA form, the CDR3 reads TGCGCCAGCAGCCAACCACGGCAGCAAGAGACCCAGTACTTC.

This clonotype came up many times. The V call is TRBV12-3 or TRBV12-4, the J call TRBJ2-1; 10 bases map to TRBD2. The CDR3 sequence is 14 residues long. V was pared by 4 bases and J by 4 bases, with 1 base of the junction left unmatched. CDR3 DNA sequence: TGTGCCAGCAGTTCGACTAGCGGGTACAATGAGCAGTTCTTC. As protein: CASSSTSGYNEQFF.

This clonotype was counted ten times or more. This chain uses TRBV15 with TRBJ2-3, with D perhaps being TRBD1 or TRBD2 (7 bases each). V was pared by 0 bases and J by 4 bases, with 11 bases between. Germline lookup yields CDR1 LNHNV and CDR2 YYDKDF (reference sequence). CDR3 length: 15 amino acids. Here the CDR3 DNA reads TGTGCCACCAGCAGAGACAGGGGGAGGGCAGATACGCAGTATTTT. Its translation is CATSRDRGRADTQYF.

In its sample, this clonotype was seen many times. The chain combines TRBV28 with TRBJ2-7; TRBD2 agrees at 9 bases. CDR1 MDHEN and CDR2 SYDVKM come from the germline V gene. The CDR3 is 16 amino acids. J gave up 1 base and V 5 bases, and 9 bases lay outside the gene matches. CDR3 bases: TGTGCCAGCAGTCAGATTAGCGGGAGTGGTTCCTACGAGCAGTACTTC. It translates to CASSQISGSGSYEQYF.

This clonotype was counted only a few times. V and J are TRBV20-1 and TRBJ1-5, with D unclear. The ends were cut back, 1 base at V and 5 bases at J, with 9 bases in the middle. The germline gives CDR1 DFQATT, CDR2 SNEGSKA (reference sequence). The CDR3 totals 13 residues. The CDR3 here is CSARGQLDQPQHF. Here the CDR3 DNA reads TGCAGTGCTAGAGGTCAGCTAGATCAGCCCCAGCATTTT.

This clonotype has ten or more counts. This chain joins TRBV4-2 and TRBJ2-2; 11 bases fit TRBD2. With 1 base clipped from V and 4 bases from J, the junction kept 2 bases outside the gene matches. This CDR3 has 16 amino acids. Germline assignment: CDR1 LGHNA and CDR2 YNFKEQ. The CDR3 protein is CASSQVLAGGTGELFF. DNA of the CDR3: TGTGCCAGCAGCCAAGTTCTAGCGGGAGGCACCGGGGAGCTGTTTTTT.

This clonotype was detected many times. The CDR3 is CASSTPGQGTGELFF. DNA for the CDR3: TGTGCCAGCAGCACTCCGGGACAGGGGACCGGGGAGCTGTTTTTT. The chain is built from TRBV28 and TRBJ2-2, with 10 nucleotides matching TRBD1. CDR1 is MDHEN and CDR2 is SYDVKM in the germline V gene. Trimming cost V 6 bases and J 5 bases; bases outside gene matches: 6. The CDR3 runs 15 residues.

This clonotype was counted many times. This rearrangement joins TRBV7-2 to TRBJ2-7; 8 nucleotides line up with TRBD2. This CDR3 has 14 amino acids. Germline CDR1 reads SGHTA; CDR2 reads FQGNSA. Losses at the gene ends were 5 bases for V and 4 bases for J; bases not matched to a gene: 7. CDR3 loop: CASSRAGAGYEQYF. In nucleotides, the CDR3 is TGTGCCAGCAGCAGAGCGGGAGCGGGGTACGAGCAGTACTTC.

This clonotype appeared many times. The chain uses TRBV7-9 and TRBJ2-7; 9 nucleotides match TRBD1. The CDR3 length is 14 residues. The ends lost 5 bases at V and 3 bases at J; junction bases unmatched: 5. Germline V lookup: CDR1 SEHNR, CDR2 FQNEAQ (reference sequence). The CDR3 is CASSMTGGSYEQYF. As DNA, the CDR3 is TGTGCCAGCAGCATGACAGGGGGTAGCTACGAGCAGTACTTC. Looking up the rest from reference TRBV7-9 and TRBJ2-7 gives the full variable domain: DTGVSQNPRHKITKRGQNVTFRCDPISEHNRLYWYRQTLGQGPEFLTYFQNEAQLEKSRLLSDRFSAERPKGSFSTLEIQRTEQGDSAMYLCASSMTGGSYEQYFGPGTRLTVT.

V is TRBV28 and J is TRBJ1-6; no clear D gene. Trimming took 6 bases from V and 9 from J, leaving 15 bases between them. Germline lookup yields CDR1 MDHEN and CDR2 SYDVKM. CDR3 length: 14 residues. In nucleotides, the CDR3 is TGTGCCAGCAGCCCTCGGCAAGGAGGTTCACCCCTCCACTTT. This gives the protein CASSPRQGGSPLHF.

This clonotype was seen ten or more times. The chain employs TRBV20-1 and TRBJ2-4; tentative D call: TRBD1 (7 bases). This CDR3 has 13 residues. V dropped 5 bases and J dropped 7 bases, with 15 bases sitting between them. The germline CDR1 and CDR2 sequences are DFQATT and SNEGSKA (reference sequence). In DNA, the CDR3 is TGCAGTGCTCTCAGGGGGGTTCGGAACATTCAGTACTTC. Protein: CSALRGVRNIQYF.

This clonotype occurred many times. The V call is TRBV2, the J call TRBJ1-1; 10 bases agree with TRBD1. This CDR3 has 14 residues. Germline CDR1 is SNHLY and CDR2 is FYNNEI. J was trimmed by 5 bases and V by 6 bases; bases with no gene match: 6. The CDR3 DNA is TGTGCCAGCAGCAACCGGGACAGGGGAACTGAAGCTTTCTTT. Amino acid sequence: CASSNRDRGTEAFF.

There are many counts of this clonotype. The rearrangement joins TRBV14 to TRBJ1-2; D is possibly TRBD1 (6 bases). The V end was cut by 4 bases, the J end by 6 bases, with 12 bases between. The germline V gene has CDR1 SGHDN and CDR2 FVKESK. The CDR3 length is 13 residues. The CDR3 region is CASSLRDKDGYTF. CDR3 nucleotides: TGTGCCAGCAGCCTCCGGGACAAGGATGGCTACACCTTC.

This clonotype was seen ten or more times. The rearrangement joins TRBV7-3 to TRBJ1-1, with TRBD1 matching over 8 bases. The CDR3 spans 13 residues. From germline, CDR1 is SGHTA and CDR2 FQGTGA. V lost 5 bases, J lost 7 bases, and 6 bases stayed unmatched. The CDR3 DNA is TGTGCCAGCAGCAAGGACAGGGCGGGTGAAGCTTTCTTT. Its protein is CASSKDRAGEAFF.

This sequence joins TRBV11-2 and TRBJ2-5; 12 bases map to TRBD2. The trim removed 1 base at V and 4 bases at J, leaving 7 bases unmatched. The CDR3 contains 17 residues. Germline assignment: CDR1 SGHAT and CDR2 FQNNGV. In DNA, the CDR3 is TGTGCCAGCAGCTTAGGAACGCTAGCGGGAGGGGGAGAGACCCAGTACTTC. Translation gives CASSLGTLAGGGETQYF.

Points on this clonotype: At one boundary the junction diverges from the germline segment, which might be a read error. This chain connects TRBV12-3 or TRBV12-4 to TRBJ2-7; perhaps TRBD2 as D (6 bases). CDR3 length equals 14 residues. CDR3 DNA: TGTGCCACCAGTGACGGGGGTTCTCCCTACGAGCAGTACTTC. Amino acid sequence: CATSDGGSPYEQYF.

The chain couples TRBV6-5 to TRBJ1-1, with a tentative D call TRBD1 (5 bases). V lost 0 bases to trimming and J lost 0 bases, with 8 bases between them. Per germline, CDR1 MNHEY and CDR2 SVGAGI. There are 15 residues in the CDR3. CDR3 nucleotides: TGTGCCAGCAGTTACTCTGGGGCGGTGAACACTGAAGCTTTCTTT. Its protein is CASSYSGAVNTEAFF.